This T cell receptor (beta chain) was captured by sequencing in a study of identifying expanded T cells in peripheral blood. Notes on this clone: The antigen is not known.

Study-level points and caveats: Over around two and four weeks, about 15 and 18 clones changed, versus approximately 1.2 between replicates. Clone count variance between roughly 2-week samples rose with total template count.

The repertoire was sequenced with immunoSEQ multiplex PCR; TCRdb's copy has only in-frame clones and lacks some. The sample holds approximately 81,000 clones, 80% to 85% seen once. No infections or other immune events were documented during collection. CDR1 and CDR2 (germline): LGHNA, YSLEER. This CDR3 contains 15 residues. V shed 4 bases and J 4 bases; nucleotides not matched to a gene: 8. The sequenced sample consisted of blood. This sequence was found in a person aged 18 to 70 in good health. The rearrangement links TRBV4-3 to TRBJ2-7; 9 bases match TRBD1. CDR3 in DNA: TGCGCCAGCAGCCCCGGACAGGGGCATACTTACGAGCAGTACTTC. Translating gives CASSPGQGHTYEQYF.